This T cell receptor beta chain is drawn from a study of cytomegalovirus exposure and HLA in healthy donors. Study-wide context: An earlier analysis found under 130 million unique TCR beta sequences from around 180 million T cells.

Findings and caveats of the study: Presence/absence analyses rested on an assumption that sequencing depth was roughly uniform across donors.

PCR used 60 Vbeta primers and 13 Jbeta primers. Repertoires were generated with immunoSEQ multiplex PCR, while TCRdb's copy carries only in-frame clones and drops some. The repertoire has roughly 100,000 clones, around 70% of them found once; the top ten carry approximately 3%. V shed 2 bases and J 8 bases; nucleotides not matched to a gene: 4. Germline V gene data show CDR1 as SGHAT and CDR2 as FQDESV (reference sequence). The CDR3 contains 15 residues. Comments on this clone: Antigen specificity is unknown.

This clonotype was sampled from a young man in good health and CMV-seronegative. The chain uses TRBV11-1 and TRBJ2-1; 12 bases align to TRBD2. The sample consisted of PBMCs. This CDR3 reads CASSLLAGGNYEQFF. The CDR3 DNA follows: TGTGCCAGCAGCTTACTAGCGGGAGGGAATTATGAGCAGTTCTTC.